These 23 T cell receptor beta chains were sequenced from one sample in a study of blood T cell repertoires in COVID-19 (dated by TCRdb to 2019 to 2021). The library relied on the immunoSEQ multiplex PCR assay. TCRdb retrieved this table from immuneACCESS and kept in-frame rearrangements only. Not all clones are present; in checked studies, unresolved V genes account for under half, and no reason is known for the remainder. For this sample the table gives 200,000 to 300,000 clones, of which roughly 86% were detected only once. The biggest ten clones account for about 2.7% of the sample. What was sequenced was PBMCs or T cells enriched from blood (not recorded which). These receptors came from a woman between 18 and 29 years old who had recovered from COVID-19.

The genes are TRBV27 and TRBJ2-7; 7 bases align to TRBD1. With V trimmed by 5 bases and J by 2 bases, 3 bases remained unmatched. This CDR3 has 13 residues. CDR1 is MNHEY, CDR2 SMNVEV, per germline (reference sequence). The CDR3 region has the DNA TGTGCCAGCAGTCCCGGGACAGCCTACGAGCAGTACTTC. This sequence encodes CASSPGTAYEQYF.

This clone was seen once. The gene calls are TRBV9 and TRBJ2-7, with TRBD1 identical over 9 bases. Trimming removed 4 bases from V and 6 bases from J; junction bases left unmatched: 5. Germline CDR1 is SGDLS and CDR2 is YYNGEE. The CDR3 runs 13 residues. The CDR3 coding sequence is TGTGCCAGCAGCTCCCAGACAGGGGGCGAGCAGTACTTC. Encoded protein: CASSSQTGGEQYF.

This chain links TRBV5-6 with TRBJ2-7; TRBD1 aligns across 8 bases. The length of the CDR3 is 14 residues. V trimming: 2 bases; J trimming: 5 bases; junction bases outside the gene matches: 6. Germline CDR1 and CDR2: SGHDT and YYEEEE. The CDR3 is CASSLDRGINEQYF. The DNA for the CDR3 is TGTGCCAGCAGCTTAGACAGGGGAATAAACGAGCAGTACTTC.

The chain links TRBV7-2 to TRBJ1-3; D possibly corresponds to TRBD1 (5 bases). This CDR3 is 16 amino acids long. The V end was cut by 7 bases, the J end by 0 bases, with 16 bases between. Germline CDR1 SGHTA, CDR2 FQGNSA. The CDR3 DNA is TGTGCCAGCACGACCTCCGACAGACCCTCTGGAAACACCATATATTTT. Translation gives CASTTSDRPSGNTIYF.

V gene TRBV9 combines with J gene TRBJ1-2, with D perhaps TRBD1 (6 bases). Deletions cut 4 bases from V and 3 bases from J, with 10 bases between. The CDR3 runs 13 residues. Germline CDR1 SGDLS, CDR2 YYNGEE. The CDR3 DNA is TGTGCCAGCAGCCCCAGGGGAGACTATGGCTACACCTTC. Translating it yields CASSPRGDYGYTF.

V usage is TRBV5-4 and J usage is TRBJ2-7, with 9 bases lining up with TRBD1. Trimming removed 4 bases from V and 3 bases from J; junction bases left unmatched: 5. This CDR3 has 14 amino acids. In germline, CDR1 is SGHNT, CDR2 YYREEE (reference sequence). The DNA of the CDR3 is TGTGCCAGCAGCCCCGGGACAGGGCTCTACGAGCAGTACTTC. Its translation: CASSPGTGLYEQYF. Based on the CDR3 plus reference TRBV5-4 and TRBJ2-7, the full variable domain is ETGVTQSPTHLIKTRGQQVTLRCSSQSGHNTVSWYQQALGQGPQFIFQYYREEENGRGNFPPRFSGLQFPNYSSELNVNALELDDSALYLCASSPGTGLYEQYFGPGTRLTVT.

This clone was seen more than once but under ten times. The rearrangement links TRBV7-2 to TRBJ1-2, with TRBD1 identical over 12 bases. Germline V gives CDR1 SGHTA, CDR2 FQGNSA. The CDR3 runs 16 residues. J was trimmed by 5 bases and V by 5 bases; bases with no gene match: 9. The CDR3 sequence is CASSKGQGASWYGYTF. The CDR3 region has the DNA TGTGCCAGCAGCAAGGGACAGGGGGCGTCATGGTATGGCTACACCTTC.

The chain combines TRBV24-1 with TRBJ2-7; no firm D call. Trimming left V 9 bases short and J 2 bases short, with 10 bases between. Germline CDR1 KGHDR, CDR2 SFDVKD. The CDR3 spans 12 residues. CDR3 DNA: TGTGCCACCCCGACACCCCCCTACGAGCAGTACTTC. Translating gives CATPTPPYEQYF.

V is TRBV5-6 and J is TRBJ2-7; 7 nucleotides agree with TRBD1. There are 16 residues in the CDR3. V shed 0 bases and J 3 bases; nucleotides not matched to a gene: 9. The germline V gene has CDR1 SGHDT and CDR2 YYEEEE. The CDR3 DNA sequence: TGTGCCAGCAGCTTGGGCAGGGGGTCAGATAGCTACGAGCAGTACTTC. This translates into CASSLGRGSDSYEQYF.

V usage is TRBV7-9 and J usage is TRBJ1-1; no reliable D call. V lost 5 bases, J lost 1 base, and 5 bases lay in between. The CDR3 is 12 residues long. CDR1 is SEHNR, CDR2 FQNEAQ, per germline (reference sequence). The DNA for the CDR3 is TGTGCCAGCAGCCCTCGGAACACTGAAGCTTTCTTT. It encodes CASSPRNTEAFF.

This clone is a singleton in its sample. The CDR3 spells CASSTTFGALNTEAFF. Here the CDR3 DNA reads TGTGCCAGCAGCACCACGTTTGGGGCCTTGAACACTGAAGCTTTCTTT. V and J are TRBV13 and TRBJ1-1; tentatively, D is TRBD1 (5 bases). Trimming removed 5 bases from V and 0 bases from J, with 16 bases in between. Germline V gives CDR1 PRHDT, CDR2 FYEKMQ (reference sequence). The CDR3 loop spans 16 amino acids.

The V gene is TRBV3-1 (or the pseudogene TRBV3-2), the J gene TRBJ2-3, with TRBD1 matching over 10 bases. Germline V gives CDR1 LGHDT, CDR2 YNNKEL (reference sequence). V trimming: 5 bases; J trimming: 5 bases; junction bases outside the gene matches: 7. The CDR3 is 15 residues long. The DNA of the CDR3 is TGTGCCAGCAGCTCGGGACAGGGGAAGGGAGATACGCAGTATTTT. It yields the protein CASSSGQGKGDTQYF.

The CDR3: CATAKDGGYNYGYTF. DNA of the CDR3: TGTGCCACCGCCAAAGACGGGGGGTATAACTATGGCTACACCTTC. The chain joins TRBV15 to TRBJ1-2; D is possibly TRBD1 (5 bases). CDR3 length: 15 residues. Between the trimmed V and J ends, which lost 8 bases and 1 base, there was a span of 17 bases. Germline loops: CDR1 LNHNV, CDR2 YYDKDF (reference sequence).

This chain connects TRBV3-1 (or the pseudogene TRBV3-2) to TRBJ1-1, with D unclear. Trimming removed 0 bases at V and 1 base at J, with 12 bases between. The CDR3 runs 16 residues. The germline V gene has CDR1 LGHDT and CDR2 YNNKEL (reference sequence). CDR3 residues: CASSQDWRNSNTEAFF. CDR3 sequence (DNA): TGTGCCAGCAGCCAAGATTGGAGGAATTCGAACACTGAAGCTTTCTTT.

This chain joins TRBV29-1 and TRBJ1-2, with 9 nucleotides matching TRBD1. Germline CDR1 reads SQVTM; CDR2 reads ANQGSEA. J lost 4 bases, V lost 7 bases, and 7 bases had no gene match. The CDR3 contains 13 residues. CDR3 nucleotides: TGCAGCGGCGTGACAGGGGGGGGCTATGGCTACACCTTC. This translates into CSGVTGGGYGYTF.

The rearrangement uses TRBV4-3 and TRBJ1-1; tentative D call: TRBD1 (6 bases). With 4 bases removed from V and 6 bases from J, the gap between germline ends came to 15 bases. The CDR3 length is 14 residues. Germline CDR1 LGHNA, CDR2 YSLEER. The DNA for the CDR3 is TGCGCCAGCAGCCCCCGGACAGCCTTGCCTGAAGCTTTCTTT. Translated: CASSPRTALPEAFF.

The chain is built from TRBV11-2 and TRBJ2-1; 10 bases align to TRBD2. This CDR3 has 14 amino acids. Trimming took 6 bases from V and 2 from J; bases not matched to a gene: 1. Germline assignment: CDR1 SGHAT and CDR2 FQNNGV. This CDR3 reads CASRGTSAYNEQFF. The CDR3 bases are TGTGCCAGCAGGGGGACTAGCGCCTACAATGAGCAGTTCTTC.

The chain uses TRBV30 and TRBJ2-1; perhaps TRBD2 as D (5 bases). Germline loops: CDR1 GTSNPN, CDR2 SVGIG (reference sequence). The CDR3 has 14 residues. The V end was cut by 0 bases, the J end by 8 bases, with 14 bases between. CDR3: CAWSVSRVVDEQFF. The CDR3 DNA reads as TGTGCCTGGAGTGTATCGAGGGTGGTAGATGAGCAGTTCTTC.

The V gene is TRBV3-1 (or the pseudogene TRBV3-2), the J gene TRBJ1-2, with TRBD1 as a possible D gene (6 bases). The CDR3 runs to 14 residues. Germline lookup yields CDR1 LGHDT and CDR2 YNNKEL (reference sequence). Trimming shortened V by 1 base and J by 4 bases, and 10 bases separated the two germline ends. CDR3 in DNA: TGTGCCAGCAGCCAAGCAGGGGTACCCTATGGCTACACCTTC. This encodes CASSQAGVPYGYTF.

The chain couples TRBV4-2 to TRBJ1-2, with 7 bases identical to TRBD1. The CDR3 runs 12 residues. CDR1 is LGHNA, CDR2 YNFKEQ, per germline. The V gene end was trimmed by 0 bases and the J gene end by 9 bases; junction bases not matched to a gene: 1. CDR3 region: CASSQEGQSYTF. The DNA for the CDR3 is TGTGCCAGCAGCCAAGAGGGACAGAGCTACACCTTC.

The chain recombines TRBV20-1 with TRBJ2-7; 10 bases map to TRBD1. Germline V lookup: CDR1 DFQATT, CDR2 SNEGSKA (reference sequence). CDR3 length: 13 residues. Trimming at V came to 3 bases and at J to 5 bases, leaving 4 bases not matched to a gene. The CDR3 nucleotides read TGCAGTGCTAGTTTGGGACAGGGGCACGAGCAGTACTTC. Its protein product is CSASLGQGHEQYF.

This CDR3 is CASSFGGELFF. CDR3 coding DNA: TGTGCCAGTAGTTTCGGCGGGGAGCTGTTTTTT. J is TRBJ2-2 and V is TRBV19; no clear D gene. The CDR3 is 11 amino acids. Deletions cut 5 bases from V and 7 bases from J, with 5 bases between. CDR1 is LNHDA and CDR2 is SQIVND in the germline V gene (reference sequence).

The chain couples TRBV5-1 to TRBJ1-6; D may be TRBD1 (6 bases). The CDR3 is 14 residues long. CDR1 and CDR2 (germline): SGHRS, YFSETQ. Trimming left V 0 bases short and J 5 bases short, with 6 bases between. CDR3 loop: CASSLGTDNSPLHF. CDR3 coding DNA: TGCGCCAGCAGCTTGGGGACAGATAATTCACCCCTCCACTTT. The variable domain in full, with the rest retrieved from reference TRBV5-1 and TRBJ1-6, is KAGVTQTPRYLIKTRGQQVTLSCSPISGHRSVSWYQQTPGQGLQFLFEYFSETQRNKGNFPGRFSGRQFSNSRSEMNVSTLELGDSALYLCASSLGTDNSPLHFGNGTRLTVT.